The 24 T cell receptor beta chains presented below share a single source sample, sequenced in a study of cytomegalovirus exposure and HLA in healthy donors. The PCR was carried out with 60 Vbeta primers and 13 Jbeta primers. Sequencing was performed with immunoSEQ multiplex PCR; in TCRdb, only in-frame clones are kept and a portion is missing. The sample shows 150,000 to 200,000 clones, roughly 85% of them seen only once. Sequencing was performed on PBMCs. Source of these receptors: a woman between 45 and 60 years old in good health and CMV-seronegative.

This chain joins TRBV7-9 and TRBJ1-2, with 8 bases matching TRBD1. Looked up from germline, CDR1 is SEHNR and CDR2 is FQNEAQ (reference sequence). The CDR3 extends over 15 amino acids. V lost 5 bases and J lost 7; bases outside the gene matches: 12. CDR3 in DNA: TGTGCCAGCAGCCTAACAGGGGGTGCTATCGGTGGCTACACCTTC. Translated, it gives CASSLTGGAIGGYTF. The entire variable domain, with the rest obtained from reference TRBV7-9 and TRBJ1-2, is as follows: DTGVSQNPRHKITKRGQNVTFRCDPISEHNRLYWYRQTLGQGPEFLTYFQNEAQLEKSRLLSDRFSAERPKGSFSTLEIQRTEQGDSAMYLCASSLTGGAIGGYTFGSGTRLTVV.

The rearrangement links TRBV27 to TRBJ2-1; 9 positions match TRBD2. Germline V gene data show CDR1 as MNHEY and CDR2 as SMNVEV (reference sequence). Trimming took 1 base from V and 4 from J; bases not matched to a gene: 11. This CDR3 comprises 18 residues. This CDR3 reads CASSLLNPMTSGYNEQFF. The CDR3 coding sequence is TGTGCCAGCAGTTTATTGAATCCGATGACTAGCGGATACAATGAGCAGTTCTTC.

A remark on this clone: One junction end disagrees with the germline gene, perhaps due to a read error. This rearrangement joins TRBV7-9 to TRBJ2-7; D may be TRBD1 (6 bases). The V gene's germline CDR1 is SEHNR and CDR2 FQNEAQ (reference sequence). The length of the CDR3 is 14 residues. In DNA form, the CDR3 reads TGTTCCAGCAGCTTATTGGACAGTACCTACGAGCAGTACTTC. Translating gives CSSSLLDSTYEQYF.

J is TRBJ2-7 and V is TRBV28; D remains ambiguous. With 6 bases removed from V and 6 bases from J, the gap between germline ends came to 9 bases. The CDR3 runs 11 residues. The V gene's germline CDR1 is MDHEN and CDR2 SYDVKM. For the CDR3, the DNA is TGTGCCAGCAGCTACCTACGCGAGCAGTACTTC. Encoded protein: CASSYLREQYF.

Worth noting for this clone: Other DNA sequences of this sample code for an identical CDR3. CDR3 bases: TGTGCCAGCAGTGAGAGGGTGGGCGGGAGCTACAATGAGCAGTTCTTC. Translating gives CASSERVGGSYNEQFF. This chain joins TRBV2 and TRBJ2-1; 7 bases fit TRBD2. This CDR3 comprises 16 residues. J lost 3 bases, V lost 3 bases, and 8 bases had no gene match. Germline assignment: CDR1 SNHLY and CDR2 FYNNEI.

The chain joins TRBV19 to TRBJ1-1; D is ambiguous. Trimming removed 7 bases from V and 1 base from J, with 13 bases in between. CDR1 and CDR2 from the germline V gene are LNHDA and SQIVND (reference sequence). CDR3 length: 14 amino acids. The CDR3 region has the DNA TGTGCCAGTACCCCGCACTCCGCGAACACTGAAGCTTTCTTT. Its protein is CASTPHSANTEAFF.

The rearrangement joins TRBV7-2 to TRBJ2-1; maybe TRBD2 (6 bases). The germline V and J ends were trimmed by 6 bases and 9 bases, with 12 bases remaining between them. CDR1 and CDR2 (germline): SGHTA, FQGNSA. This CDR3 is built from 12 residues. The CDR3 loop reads CASSPLGGEQFF. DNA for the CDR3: TGTGCCAGCAGTCCCCTCGGGGGTGAGCAGTTCTTC.

The CDR3 nucleotides are TGTGCCAGCAATTCGCAATTTGCCGGGACAGTGTACCAAGAGACCCAGTACTTC. This translates into CASNSQFAGTVYQETQYF. V usage is TRBV27 and J usage is TRBJ2-5, with 7 bases identical to TRBD1. Germline CDR1 MNHEY, CDR2 SMNVEV (reference sequence). Trimming removed 7 bases from V and 0 bases from J; junction bases left unmatched: 17. CDR3 length equals 18 residues.

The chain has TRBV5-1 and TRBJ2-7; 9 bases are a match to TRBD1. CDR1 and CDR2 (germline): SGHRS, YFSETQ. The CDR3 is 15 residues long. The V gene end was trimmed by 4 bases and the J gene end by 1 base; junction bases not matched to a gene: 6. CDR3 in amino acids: CASSISGTGSYEQYF. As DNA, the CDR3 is TGCGCCAGCAGCATATCCGGGACAGGGTCCTACGAGCAGTACTTC.

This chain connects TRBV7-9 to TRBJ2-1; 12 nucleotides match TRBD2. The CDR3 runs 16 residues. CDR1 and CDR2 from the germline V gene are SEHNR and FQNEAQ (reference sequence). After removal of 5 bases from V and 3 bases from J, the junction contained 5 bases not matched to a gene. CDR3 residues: CASSPVLAGGYNEQFF. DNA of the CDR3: TGTGCCAGCAGCCCCGTACTAGCGGGAGGCTACAATGAGCAGTTCTTC.

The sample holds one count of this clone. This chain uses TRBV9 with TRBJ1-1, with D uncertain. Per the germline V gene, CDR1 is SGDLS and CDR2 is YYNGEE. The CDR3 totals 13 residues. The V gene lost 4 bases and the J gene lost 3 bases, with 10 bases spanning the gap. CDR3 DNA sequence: TGTGCCAGCAGCTTCGGGTCTTACACTGAAGCTTTCTTT. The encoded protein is CASSFGSYTEAFF.

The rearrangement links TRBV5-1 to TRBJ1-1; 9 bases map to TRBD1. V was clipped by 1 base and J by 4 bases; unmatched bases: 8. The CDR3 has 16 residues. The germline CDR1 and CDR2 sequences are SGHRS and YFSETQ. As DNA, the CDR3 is TGCGCCAGCAGCTTGTTACCGGGACAGGGTGGCACTGAAGCTTTCTTT. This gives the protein CASSLLPGQGGTEAFF.

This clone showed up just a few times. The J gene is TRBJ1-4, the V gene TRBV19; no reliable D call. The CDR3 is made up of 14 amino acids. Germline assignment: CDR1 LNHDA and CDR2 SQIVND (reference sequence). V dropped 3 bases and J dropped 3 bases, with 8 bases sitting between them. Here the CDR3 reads CASSIGTANEKLFF. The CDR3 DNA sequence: TGTGCCAGTAGTATCGGCACAGCTAATGAAAAACTGTTTTTT.

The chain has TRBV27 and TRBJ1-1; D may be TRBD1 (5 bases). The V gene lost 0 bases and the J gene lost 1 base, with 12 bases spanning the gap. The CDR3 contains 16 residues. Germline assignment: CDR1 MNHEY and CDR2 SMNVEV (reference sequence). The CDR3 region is CASSLSRGGRNTEAFF. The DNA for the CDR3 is TGTGCCAGCAGTTTATCCCGGGGGGGGAGGAACACTGAAGCTTTCTTT.

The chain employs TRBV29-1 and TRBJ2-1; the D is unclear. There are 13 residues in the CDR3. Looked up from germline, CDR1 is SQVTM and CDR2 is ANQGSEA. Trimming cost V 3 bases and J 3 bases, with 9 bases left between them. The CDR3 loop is CSVDIQNYNEQFF. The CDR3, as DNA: TGCAGCGTTGACATCCAGAACTACAATGAGCAGTTCTTC.

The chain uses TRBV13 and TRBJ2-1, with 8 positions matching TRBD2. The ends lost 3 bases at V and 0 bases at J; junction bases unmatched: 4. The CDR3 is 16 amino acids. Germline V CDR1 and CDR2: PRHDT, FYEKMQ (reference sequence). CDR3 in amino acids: CASSFVAGSSYNEQFF. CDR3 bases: TGTGCCAGCAGCTTCGTAGCGGGGAGCTCCTACAATGAGCAGTTCTTC.

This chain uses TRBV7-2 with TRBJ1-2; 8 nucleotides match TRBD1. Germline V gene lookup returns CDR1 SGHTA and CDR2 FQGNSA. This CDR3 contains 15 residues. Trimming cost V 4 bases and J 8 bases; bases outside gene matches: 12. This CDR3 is CASSSRQGPGVGYTF. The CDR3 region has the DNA TGTGCCAGCAGCTCTCGACAGGGGCCAGGAGTGGGCTACACCTTC.

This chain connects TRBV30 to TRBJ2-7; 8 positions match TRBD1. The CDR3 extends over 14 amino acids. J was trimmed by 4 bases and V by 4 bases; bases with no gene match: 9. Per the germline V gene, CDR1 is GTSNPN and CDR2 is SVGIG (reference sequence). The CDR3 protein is CAWTRQGRSYEQYF. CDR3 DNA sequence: TGTGCCTGGACCAGACAGGGGCGATCTTACGAGCAGTACTTC.

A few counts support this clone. The CDR3 reads CASSLIGRTEAFF. The CDR3 DNA reads as TGTGCCAGCAGTTTAATTGGGAGGACTGAAGCTTTCTTT. The chain recombines TRBV28 with TRBJ1-1, with D unclear. CDR1 is MDHEN and CDR2 is SYDVKM in the germline V gene. Trimming took 2 bases from V and 5 from J, leaving 9 bases between them. This CDR3 comprises 13 residues.

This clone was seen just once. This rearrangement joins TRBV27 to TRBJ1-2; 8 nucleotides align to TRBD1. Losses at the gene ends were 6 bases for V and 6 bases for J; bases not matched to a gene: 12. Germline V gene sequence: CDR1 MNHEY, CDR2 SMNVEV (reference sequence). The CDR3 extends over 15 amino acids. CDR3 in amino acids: CASSWAGGAANGYTF. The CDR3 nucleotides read TGTGCCAGCAGCTGGGCAGGGGGCGCGGCAAATGGCTACACCTTC.

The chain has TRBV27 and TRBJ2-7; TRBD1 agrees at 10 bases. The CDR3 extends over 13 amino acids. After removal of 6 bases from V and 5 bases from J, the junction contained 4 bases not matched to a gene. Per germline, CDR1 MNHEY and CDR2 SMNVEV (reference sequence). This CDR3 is CASRRQGAHEQYF. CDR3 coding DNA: TGTGCCAGCAGGCGACAGGGGGCCCACGAGCAGTACTTC.

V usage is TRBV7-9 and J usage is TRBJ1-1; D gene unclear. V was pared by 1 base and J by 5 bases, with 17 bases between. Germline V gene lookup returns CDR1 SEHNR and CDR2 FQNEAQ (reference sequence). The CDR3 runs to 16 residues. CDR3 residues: CASSLDGMGTRTEAFF. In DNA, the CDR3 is TGTGCCAGCAGCTTAGACGGGATGGGTACTAGAACTGAAGCTTTCTTT.

CDR3 nucleotide sequence: TGTGCCAGCAGCTTAATCAGAGGGGCTTTCTTT. Translated, it gives CASSLIRGAFF. The chain joins TRBV7-2 to TRBJ1-1; D not certain. The CDR3 spans 11 residues. Trimming shortened V by 2 bases and J by 11 bases, and 9 bases separated the two germline ends. The germline CDR1 and CDR2 sequences are SGHTA and FQGNSA.

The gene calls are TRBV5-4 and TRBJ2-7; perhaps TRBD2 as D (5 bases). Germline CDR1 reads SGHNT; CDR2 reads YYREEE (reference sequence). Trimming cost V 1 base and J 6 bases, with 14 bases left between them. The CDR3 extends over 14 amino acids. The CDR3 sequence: CASSLYGMEGEQYF. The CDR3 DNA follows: TGTGCCAGCAGCTTGTACGGGATGGAAGGCGAGCAGTACTTC.